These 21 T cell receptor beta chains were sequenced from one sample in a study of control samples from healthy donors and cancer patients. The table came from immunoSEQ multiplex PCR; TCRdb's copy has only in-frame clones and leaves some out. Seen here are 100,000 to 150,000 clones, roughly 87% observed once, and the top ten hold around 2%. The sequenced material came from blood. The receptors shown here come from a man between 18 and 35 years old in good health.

The CDR3 nucleotides read TGTGCCACCAGCAGACCGAACAGGGGTAGTACCACCGGGGAGCTGTTTTTT. The encoded protein is CATSRPNRGSTTGELFF. The V gene is TRBV15, the J gene TRBJ2-2; 7 nucleotides match TRBD1. The germline V gene has CDR1 LNHNV and CDR2 YYDKDF (reference sequence). The CDR3 totals 17 residues. The trim removed 2 bases at V and 4 bases at J, leaving 10 bases unmatched.

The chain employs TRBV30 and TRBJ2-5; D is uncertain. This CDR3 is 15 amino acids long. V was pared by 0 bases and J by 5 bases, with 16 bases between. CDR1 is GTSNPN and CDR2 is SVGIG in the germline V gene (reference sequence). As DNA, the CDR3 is TGTGCCTGGAGTGTAACCACTCAAGTAGGTGAGACCCAGTACTTC. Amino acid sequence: CAWSVTTQVGETQYF.

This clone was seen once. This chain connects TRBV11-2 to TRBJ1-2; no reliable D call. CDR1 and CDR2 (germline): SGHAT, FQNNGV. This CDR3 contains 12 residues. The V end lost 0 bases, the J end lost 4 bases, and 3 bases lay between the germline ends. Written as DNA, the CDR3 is TGTGCCAGCAGCTTAGAGTCCTATGGCTACACCTTC. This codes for CASSLESYGYTF.

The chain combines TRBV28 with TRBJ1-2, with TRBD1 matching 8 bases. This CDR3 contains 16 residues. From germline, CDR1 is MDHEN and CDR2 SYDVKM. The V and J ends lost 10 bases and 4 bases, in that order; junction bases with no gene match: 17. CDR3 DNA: TGTGCCATCCCGAAACAACGACAGGGGCGCACCTATGGCTACACCTTC. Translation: CAIPKQRQGRTYGYTF.

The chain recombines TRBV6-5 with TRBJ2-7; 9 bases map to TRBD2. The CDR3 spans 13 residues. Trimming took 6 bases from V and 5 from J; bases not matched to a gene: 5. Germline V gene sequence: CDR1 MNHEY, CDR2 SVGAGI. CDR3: CASSRTSVHEQYF. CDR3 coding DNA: TGTGCCAGCAGCAGGACTAGCGTCCACGAGCAGTACTTC.

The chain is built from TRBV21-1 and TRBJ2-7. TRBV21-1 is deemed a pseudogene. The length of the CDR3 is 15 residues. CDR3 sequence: CASSKIKYPFTEQYF. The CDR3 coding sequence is TGTGCCAGCAGCAAAATTAAATACCCATTCACCGAGCAGTACTTC.

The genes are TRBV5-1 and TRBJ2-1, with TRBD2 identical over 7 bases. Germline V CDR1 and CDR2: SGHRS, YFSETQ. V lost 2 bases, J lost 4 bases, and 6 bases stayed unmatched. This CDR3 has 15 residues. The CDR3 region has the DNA TGCGCCAGCAGCTTCAGCGGGAATCTATACAATGAGCAGTTCTTC. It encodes CASSFSGNLYNEQFF.

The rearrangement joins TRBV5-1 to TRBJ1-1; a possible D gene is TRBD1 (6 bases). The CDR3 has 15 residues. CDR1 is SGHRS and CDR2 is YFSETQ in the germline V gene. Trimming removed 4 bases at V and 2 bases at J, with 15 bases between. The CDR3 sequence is CASSNDGQTNTEAFF. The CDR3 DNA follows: TGCGCCAGCAGCAACGACGGACAGACAAACACTGAAGCTTTCTTT.

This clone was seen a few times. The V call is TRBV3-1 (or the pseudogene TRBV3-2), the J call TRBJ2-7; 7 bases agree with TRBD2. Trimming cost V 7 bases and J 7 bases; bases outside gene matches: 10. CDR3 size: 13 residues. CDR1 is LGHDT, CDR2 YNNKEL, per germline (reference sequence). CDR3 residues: CASKMTSLGEQYF. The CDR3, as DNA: TGTGCCAGCAAGATGACTAGCTTGGGGGAGCAGTACTTC.

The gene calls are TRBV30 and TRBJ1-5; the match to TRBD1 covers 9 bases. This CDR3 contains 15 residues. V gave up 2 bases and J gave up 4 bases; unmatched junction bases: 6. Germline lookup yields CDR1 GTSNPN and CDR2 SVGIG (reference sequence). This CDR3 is CAWSYGDRANQPQHF. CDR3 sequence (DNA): TGTGCCTGGAGTTACGGGGACAGGGCGAATCAGCCCCAGCATTTT.

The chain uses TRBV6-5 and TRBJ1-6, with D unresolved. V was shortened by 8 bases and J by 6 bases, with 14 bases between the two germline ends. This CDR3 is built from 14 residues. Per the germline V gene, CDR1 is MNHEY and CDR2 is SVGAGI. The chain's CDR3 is CASFLNSGNSPLHF. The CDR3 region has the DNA TGTGCCAGCTTCCTAAACTCGGGTAATTCACCCCTCCACTTT.

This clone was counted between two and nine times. CDR3 sequence: CATAPTTSGRGVAQYF. The CDR3 DNA follows: TGTGCCACAGCACCGACGACTAGCGGGAGGGGGGTTGCGCAGTATTTT. The genes are TRBV19 and TRBJ2-3; the match to TRBD2 covers 14 bases. Germline V gene data show CDR1 as LNHDA and CDR2 as SQIVND (reference sequence). V lost 10 bases and J lost 10; bases outside the gene matches: 16. CDR3 length equals 16 residues.

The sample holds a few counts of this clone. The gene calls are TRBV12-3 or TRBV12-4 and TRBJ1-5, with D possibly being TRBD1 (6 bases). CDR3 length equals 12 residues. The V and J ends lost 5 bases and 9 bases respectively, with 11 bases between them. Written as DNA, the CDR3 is TGTGCCAGCAGTGGGGGCCTGGGGCCCCAGCATTTT. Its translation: CASSGGLGPQHF.

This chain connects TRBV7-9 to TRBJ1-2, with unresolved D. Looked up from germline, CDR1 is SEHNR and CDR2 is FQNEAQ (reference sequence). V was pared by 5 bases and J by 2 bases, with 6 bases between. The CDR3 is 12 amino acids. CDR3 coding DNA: TGTGCCAGCAGCACAACAAACTATGGCTACACCTTC. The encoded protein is CASSTTNYGYTF.

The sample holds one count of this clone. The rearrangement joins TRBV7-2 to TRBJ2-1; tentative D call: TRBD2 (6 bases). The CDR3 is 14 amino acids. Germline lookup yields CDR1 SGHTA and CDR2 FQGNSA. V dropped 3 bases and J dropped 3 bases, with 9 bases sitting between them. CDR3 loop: CASSFSGSYNEQFF. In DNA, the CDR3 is TGTGCCAGCAGCTTTTCCGGGAGCTACAATGAGCAGTTCTTC. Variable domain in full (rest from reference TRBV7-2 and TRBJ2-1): GAGVSQSPSNKVTEKGKDVELRCDPISGHTALYWYRQSLGQGLEFLIYFQGNSAPDKSGLPSDRFSAERTGGSVSTLTIQRTQQEDSAVYLCASSFSGSYNEQFFGPGTRLTVL.

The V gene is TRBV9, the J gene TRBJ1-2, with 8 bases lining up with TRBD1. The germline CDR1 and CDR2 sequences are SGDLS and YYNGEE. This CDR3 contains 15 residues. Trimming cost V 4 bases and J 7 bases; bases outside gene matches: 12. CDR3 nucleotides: TGTGCCAGCAGCCTTCGACAGGGGCGAGGAGCTGGCTACACCTTC. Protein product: CASSLRQGRGAGYTF.

CDR3 sequence: CAWSVGLLTATYEQYF. The CDR3 DNA reads TGTGCCTGGAGTGTGGGACTTTTAACGGCCACCTACGAGCAGTACTTC. The J gene is TRBJ2-7, the V gene TRBV30; possible D gene TRBD2, 6 bases. Germline-derived CDR1 and CDR2 are GTSNPN and SVGIG (reference sequence). Deletions cut 0 bases from V and 2 bases from J, with 17 bases between. The CDR3 is 16 amino acids.

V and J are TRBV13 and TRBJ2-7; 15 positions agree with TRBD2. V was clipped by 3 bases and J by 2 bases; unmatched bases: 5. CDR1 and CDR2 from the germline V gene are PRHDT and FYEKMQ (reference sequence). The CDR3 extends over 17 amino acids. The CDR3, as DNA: TGTGCCAGCAGCTTGGGGACTAGCGGGAGGATACCCTACGAGCAGTACTTC. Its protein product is CASSLGTSGRIPYEQYF.

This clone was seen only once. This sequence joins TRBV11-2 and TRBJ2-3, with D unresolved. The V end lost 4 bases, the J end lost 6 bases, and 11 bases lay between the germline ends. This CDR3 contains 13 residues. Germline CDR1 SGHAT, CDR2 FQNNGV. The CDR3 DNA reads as TGTGCCAGCAGCTCTGGCCCGAGGGATACGCAGTATTTT. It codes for CASSSGPRDTQYF.

This CDR3 reads CASSPQRDSNTEAFF. CDR3 in DNA: TGTGCCAGCTCACCACAAAGGGACTCGAACACTGAAGCTTTCTTT. The chain joins TRBV18 to TRBJ1-1; D may be TRBD1 (5 bases). Trimming took off 1 base at V and 1 base at J, with 10 bases between the two ends. The V gene's germline CDR1 is KGHSH and CDR2 LQKENI. The CDR3 length is 15 residues.

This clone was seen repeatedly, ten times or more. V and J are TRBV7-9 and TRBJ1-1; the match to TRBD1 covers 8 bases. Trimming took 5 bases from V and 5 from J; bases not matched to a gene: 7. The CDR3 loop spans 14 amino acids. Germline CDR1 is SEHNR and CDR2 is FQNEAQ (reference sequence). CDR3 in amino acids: CASSQQGVGTEAFF. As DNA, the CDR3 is TGTGCCAGCAGCCAACAGGGGGTGGGGACTGAAGCTTTCTTT.